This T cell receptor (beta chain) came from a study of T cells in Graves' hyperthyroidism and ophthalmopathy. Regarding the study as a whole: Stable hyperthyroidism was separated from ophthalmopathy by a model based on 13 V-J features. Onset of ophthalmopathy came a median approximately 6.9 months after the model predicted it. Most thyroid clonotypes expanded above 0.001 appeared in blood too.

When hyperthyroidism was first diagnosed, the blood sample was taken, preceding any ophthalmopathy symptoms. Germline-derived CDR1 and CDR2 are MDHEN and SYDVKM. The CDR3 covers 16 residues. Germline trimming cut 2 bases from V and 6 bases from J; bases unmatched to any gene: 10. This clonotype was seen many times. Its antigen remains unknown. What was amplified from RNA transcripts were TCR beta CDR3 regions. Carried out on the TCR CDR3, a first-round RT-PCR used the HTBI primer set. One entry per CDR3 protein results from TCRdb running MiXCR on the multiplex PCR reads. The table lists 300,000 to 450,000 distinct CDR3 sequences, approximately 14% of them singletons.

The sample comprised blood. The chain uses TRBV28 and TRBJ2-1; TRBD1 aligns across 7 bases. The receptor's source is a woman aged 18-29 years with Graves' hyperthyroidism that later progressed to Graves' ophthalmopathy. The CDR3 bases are TGTGCCAGCAGTTTAAGACGGGGACAGATTCCCAATGAGCAGTTCTTC. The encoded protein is CASSLRRGQIPNEQFF.